This T cell receptor beta chain was sequenced in a study of blood T cell repertoires in COVID-19. Germline V gives CDR1 SGHNT, CDR2 YENEEA. This CDR3 comprises 13 residues. The junction had 4 bases not matched to a gene; V was cut back by 5 bases and J by 8 bases. Each participant's cohort was designated according to participant-reported clinical history. Authors' methods: Reference gene primer amplification in the assay estimated nucleated cell counts. TCRdb keeps only in-frame clones here, not all; method: immunoSEQ multiplex PCR. From that table come the V and J calls and clone size; the DNA was used to work out D and trimming. Here the sample spans about 400,000 clones, approximately 91% being singletons.

The source is a woman aged 40 to 50 with acute COVID-19. The chain employs TRBV11-3 and TRBJ2-1, with 9 bases aligning to TRBD2. Source material: PBMCs or T cells enriched from blood (not recorded which). The CDR3, as DNA: TGTGCCAGCAGCCCCCGGACTAGCGATGAGCAGTTCTTC. Translating it yields CASSPRTSDEQFF.